Listed below are T cell receptor beta chains from one sample, sequenced in a study of cytomegalovirus exposure and HLA in healthy donors. Sequencing used immunoSEQ multiplex PCR; TCRdb keeps in-frame clones, though not all of them. Among 160,000 or so clones listed, roughly 85% were seen once. The material sequenced was PBMCs. These receptors originate from a male donor in good health and CMV-seropositive. Both conserved end residues are part of each CDR3. Fields, in order: J gene, V gene, D gene, clone size, CDR3 DNA, CDR3 protein. A D gene is named only where the DNA matches it firmly. Rows give clone size only sometimes, using once, few, many, or a class for an expanded clone.

>TRBJ2-1|TRBV6-5|TRBD2|NA
TGTGCCAGCAGTTATCTAGCGGGAGGGGCTGAGCAGTTCTTC
CASSYLAGGAEQFF
>TRBJ1-2|TRBV7-2|TRBD1|NA
TGTGCCAGCAGCCCGGGGGGACAGGGGTTCTATGGCTACACCTTC
CASSPGGQGFYGYTF
>TRBJ1-2|TRBV4-3|NA|NA
TGCGCCAGCAGCCAAGAAGGTCGGGGGGGGTATGGCTACACCTTC
CASSQEGRGGYGYTF
>TRBJ1-5|TRBV19|NA|few
TGTGCCAGTACCGGAACAGGGACCGGTAGCAATCAGCCCCAGCATTTT
CASTGTGTGSNQPQHF
>TRBJ1-1|TRBV7-2|TRBD1|few
TGTGCCAGCAGCCTCCCTACAGGGGCCACTGAAGCTTTCTTT
CASSLPTGATEAFF
>TRBJ2-5|TRBV19|TRBD1|once
TGTGCCAGTAGCCGACAGGGCCAAGAGACCCAGTACTTC
CASSRQGQETQYF
>TRBJ2-7|TRBV7-9|TRBD2|NA
TGTTCCAGCAGCGGGGGCCCCTACGAGCAGTACTTC
CSSSGGPYEQYF
>TRBJ2-7|TRBV27|TRBD2|NA
TGTGCCAGCAGTTTCGGGTCGGCGGGAGGCGGAGAGCAGTACTTC
CASSFGSAGGGEQYF
>TRBJ1-1|TRBV28|NA|NA
TGTGCCAGCAGTTTCGCAGGGGCCATGAACACTGAAGCTTTCTTT
CASSFAGAMNTEAFF
>TRBJ1-5|TRBV28|NA|NA
TGTGCCAGCGGTCCGGGGAGAAAGAGCAATCAGCCCCAGCATTTT
CASGPGRKSNQPQHF
>TRBJ2-2|TRBV7-8|TRBD1|NA
TGTGCCAGCAGCTTAGCCTCGACAGGGAAGACCCCCGGGGAGCTGTTTTTT
CASSLASTGKTPGELFF
>TRBJ1-2|TRBV6-1|TRBD1|NA
TGTGCCAGCGCTAAAGGGGGCGCAAACTATGGCTACACCTTC
CASAKGGANYGYTF
>TRBJ1-6|TRBV10-3|NA|NA
TGTGCCATCAGGGCGGATATGAATTCACCCCTCCACTTT
CAIRADMNSPLHF
>TRBJ2-5|TRBV10-3|NA|NA
TGTGCCATCAGTGGTAGCGGACTTGGGAAAGAGACCCAGTACTTC
CAISGSGLGKETQYF
>TRBJ2-2|TRBV12-5|TRBD2|NA
TGTGCTAGTGGTTTAGGGGCAAAAGGGACTAGCGGGTACACCGGGGAGCTGTTTTTT
CASGLGAKGTSGYTGELFF
>TRBJ2-7|TRBV10-3|NA|once
TGTGCCATCAGTGGGACAGATCTTGGGGAGCAGTACTTC
CAISGTDLGEQYF